A selection of T cell receptor beta chains follows, all from one sample in a study of blood T cells in healthy people across ages. TCRdb processed the 5' RACE reads anew with MiXCR; each CDR3 protein has one entry. Here the sample spans 350,000 to 450,000 distinct CDR3 sequences, about half being singletons. The sequenced sample was blood. These receptors were taken from a man between 60 and 70 years old in good health. Each CDR3 is given with its conserved first and last residue. A D gene is named only where the DNA matches it firmly. Rows may omit the clone size; those that give it use once, few, many or a size class.

V gene	J gene	clone size	D gene	CDR3 DNA	CDR3 protein
TRBV25-1	TRBJ2-3	NA	TRBD2	TGTGCCAGCAGTGGGACTAGCGGGGGATCCACAGATACGCAGTATTTT	CASSGTSGGSTDTQYF
TRBV4-2	TRBJ2-7	NA	NA	TGTGCCAGCAGCCGAGATGCCACGAGCTCCTACAATGAGCAGTACTTC	CASSRDATSSYNEQYF
TRBV7-9	TRBJ2-1	NA	NA	TGTGCCAGCAGCCCGATGGGCAGGGGCGGCCTCTACAATGAGCAGTTCTTC	CASSPMGRGGLYNEQFF
TRBV7-9	TRBJ2-1	once	NA	TGTGCCAGCGGGGGGGCAGGGAGAGATGAGCAGTTCTTC	CASGGAGRDEQFF
TRBV5-1	TRBJ2-6	few	TRBD2	TGCGCCAGCAGCTTGGTCCTAGCGGTCCCCTCTGGGGCCAACGTCCTGACTTTC	CASSLVLAVPSGANVLTF
TRBV7-8	TRBJ2-7	NA	TRBD2	TGTGCCAGCAGCGGAACTAGCGGGGTCTCCTACGAGCAGTACTTC	CASSGTSGVSYEQYF
TRBV7-9	TRBJ2-7	NA	NA	TGTGCCAGCAGCCCGAAGGTCAGGGTGGGCTACGAGCAGTACTTC	CASSPKVRVGYEQYF
TRBV20-1	TRBJ2-3	NA	TRBD2	TGCAGTGCTAGAGGCTTTGGGCTAGCGGGAATTTTGGATACGCAGTATTTT	CSARGFGLAGILDTQYF
TRBV10-3	TRBJ2-4	few	TRBD1	TGTGCCATCAGCGGGGACAGGTCCATGGGGCAGTACTTC	CAISGDRSMGQYF
TRBV20-1	TRBJ2-1	NA	NA	TGCAGTGCTATGGGCAATGAGCAGTTCTTC	CSAMGNEQFF
TRBV6-6	TRBJ1-5	NA	TRBD1	TGTGCCAGCACCTACCAGGGGGCGGGCAATCAGCCCCAGCATTTT	CASTYQGAGNQPQHF
TRBV10-3	TRBJ2-3	NA	TRBD2	TGTGCCATCAGTGGGGGCGGGGGAGGAGATACGCAGTATTTT	CAISGGGGGDTQYF
TRBV2	TRBJ1-5	NA	NA	TGTGCCAGCAAGCCAAGCAATCAGCCCCAGCATTTT	CASKPSNQPQHF
TRBV7-6	TRBJ2-1	NA	NA	TGTGCCAGCAGGACACTAGAAAAGGATGAGCAGTTCTTC	CASRTLEKDEQFF
TRBV20-1	TRBJ2-1	NA	TRBD2	TGCAGTGCCCCGAGACTAGCGGGAGGAGGCAATGAGCAGTTCTTC	CSAPRLAGGGNEQFF
TRBV29-1	TRBJ1-4	NA	NA	TGCAGCGTTGCAGTTTCCGCAACTAATGAAAAACTGTTTTTT	CSVAVSATNEKLFF
TRBV20-1	TRBJ2-7	NA	TRBD1	TGCAGTGCTAGAGATCTTCCCCGCGGCAGGGGGATTACCTACGAGCAGTACTTC	CSARDLPRGRGITYEQYF
TRBV7-2	TRBJ2-2	few	NA	TGTGCCAGCAGCTTCTTCGGACGCGGGGAGCTGTTTTTT	CASSFFGRGELFF
TRBV29-1	TRBJ2-1	NA	TRBD1	TGCAGCGCAGGGGCGGACAGGGGGGCCTACAATGAGCAGTTCTTC	CSAGADRGAYNEQFF
TRBV2	TRBJ2-1	few	NA	TGTGCCAGCAGAACAGAAGGGGGTTCCTACAATGAGCAGTTCTTC	CASRTEGGSYNEQFF
TRBV2	TRBJ2-5	NA	TRBD1	TGTGCCAGCAGTGGACAGGGCCCACGGGAGACCCAGTACTTC	CASSGQGPRETQYF
TRBV2	TRBJ2-7	NA	NA	TGTGCCAGCAGTGCCACTAGTTTTGCCTACGAGCAGTACTTC	CASSATSFAYEQYF
TRBV29-1	TRBJ1-1	few	TRBD1	TGCAGCGTTCAGGACAGGGTCACTGAAGCTTTCTTT	CSVQDRVTEAFF
TRBV24-1	TRBJ2-1	NA	NA	TGTGCCACCAGTGATTTCAGGGACGAGCAGTTCTTC	CATSDFRDEQFF
TRBV7-6	TRBJ2-1	NA	TRBD2	TGTGCCAGCAGCTTAGTCAGCGGGGCGGGCAATGAGCAGTTCTTC	CASSLVSGAGNEQFF
TRBV14	TRBJ1-2	NA	NA	TGTGCCAGCAGCCAAGCACAGAAGATTGGCTACACCTTC	CASSQAQKIGYTF
TRBV4-2	TRBJ2-7	once	TRBD1	TGTGCCAGCAGCCCGTCGCAGGGGGCGGTCTACGAGCAGTACTTC	CASSPSQGAVYEQYF
TRBV21-1	TRBJ2-3	NA	NA	TGTGCCAGCAGTCCCAAGGGACAAGATACTGTGGATACGCAGTATTTT	CASSPKGQDTVDTQYF
TRBV20-1	TRBJ2-5	NA	NA	TGCAGTGCTAGAGACCCTTATAGGTCCAATGAGCAGTACTTC	CSARDPYRSNEQYF
TRBV5-1	TRBJ2-1	NA	TRBD2	TGCGCCAGCAGCCCGCGGGGGTGGGGGCAGTTCTTC	CASSPRGWGQFF
TRBV7-9	TRBJ2-3	many	NA	TGTGCCAGCAGCTTAGCTTGGAGCCTCACAGATACGCAGTATTTT	CASSLAWSLTDTQYF
TRBV29-1	TRBJ2-5	few	TRBD2	TGCAGCGTTGGGCCTAGCGGGACCGGGGCATGGGAGACCCAGTACTTC	CSVGPSGTGAWETQYF
TRBV7-2	TRBJ2-5	many	TRBD1	TGTGCCAGCAGCTTTCAGGGGGAGAAAGAGACCCAGTACTTC	CASSFQGEKETQYF
TRBV20-1	TRBJ2-6	few	NA	TGCAGTGCAGAGGGCTCCTCCGGGGCCAACGTCCTGACTTTC	CSAEGSSGANVLTF
TRBV6-5	TRBJ1-1	few	NA	TGTGCCAGCAGCCCGAGAGGAGGGCTAGGTGAAGCTTTCTTT	CASSPRGGLGEAFF
TRBV7-2	TRBJ2-5	NA	NA	TGTGCCAGCAGCTTAGGCCGGGGTCGGCCCCTTCAGGCCCAGTACTTC	CASSLGRGRPLQAQYF
TRBV30	TRBJ1-5	few	TRBD1	TGTGCCTGGACCCCGCCCCCGGGACAGGGTCAGCCCCAGCATTTT	CAWTPPPGQGQPQHF
TRBV6-5	TRBJ2-6	NA	NA	TGTGCCAGCAGTTCACAGGGAACGTTGTCTGGGGCCAACGTCCTGACTTTC	CASSSQGTLSGANVLTF